Below, 7 T cell receptor beta chains from the same sample are listed, as sequenced in a study of T cell clonality in common variable immunodeficiency. Generated by immunoSEQ multiplex PCR, the TCRdb table keeps only in-frame clones and is missing some. The sample lists some 28,000 clones, none appearing once, the ten largest making up 10% to 15%. The sequencing input was peripheral blood mononuclear cells. The receptor source for this set is a person between 18 and 69 years old in good health.

This clone came up many times. Sequencing ends 3 residues short of the CDR3 end; the germline J gene provides the rest. The chain joins TRBV18 to TRBJ2-2, with D maybe TRBD1 (6 bases). Deletions cut 3 bases from V and 3 bases from J, with 11 bases between. The CDR3 spans 15 residues. Germline loops: CDR1 KGHSH, CDR2 LQKENI. The CDR3 bases that were read are TGTGCCAGCTCACCCCCGGGACAATACACCGGGGAG. It specifies CASSPPGQYTGE. From start to end, the CDR3 is CASSPPGQYTGELFF.

In this sample, this clone turned up a few times. Partial CDR3 DNA: TGTGCCAGCAGCTTATCACCGGGGAGGACCACAGATACG. Residues: CASSLSPGRTTDT. In full, the CDR3 is CASSLSPGRTTDTQYF. This rearrangement joins TRBV7-6 to TRBJ2-3; tentative D call: TRBD2 (6 bases). The read terminates 3 residues before the CDR3 end, so the remaining end is supplied by the germline J gene. V lost 2 bases and J lost 2, with 14 bases in between. Germline CDR1 is SGHVS and CDR2 is FNYEAQ. This CDR3 has 16 residues.

About this clone: The read ends 3 residues early relative to the CDR3; the germline J gene fills the gap. V gene TRBV7-9 combines with J gene TRBJ2-3, with a possible D match to TRBD2 (6 bases). Trimming left V 7 bases short and J 0 bases short, with 14 bases between. The CDR3 is made up of 15 amino acids. Per the germline V gene, CDR1 is SEHNR and CDR2 is FQNEAQ (reference sequence). The sequenced part of the CDR3 DNA is TGTGCCAGCACCCCCCCGGGGGATAGCACAGATACG. Its protein is CASTPPGDSTDT. The entire CDR3 protein reads CASTPPGDSTDTQYF.

In its sample, this clone was seen many times. The read terminates 3 residues before the CDR3 end, so the remaining end is supplied by the germline J gene. The rearrangement links TRBV5-1 to TRBJ1-2, with D possibly matching TRBD1 (5 bases). The V gene's germline CDR1 is SGHRS and CDR2 YFSETQ. This CDR3 has 14 residues. V shed 0 bases and J shed 3 bases, with 9 bases lying between them. Partial CDR3 DNA: TGCGCCAGCAGCTTGGAACCGACAGACTATGGC. As protein: CASSLEPTDYG. From start to end, the CDR3 is CASSLEPTDYGYTF.

This clone was seen at least ten times. The read halts 3 residues ahead of the CDR3 end, with the missing end drawn from the germline J gene. The V gene is TRBV6-2 or TRBV6-3, the J gene TRBJ2-5; 7 positions match TRBD2. This CDR3 is 15 amino acids long. After removal of 5 bases from V and 5 bases from J, the junction contained 11 bases not matched to a gene. Germline V lookup: CDR1 MNHEY, CDR2 SVGEGT. Partial CDR3 DNA: TGTGCCAGCAGTCGGCGGGGGTATGGGTGGGAGACC. Translation gives CASSRRGYGWET. The whole CDR3 sequence reads CASSRRGYGWETQYF.

This clone has a count of ten or more. The read comes to an end 3 residues before the CDR3 does, leaving the germline J gene to fill in the end. The chain combines TRBV20-1 with TRBJ1-5; 7 bases fit TRBD1. CDR3 length: 14 amino acids. Germline V gene sequence: CDR1 DFQATT, CDR2 SNEGSKA (reference sequence). The V segment lost 3 bases and the J segment 8 bases; nucleotides outside the gene matches: 10. This CDR3 reads CSASEPGTDKPQHF. The sequenced CDR3 bases are TGCAGTGCTAGCGAGCCCGGGACAGATAAGCCC.

This clone was detected many times. The read finishes 3 residues shy of the CDR3 end, and the germline J gene is used to complete it. The V call is TRBV10-3, the J call TRBJ2-7; tentative D call: TRBD1 (6 bases). The CDR3 has 17 amino acids. Trimming removed 0 bases at V and 3 bases at J, with 18 bases between. From germline, CDR1 is ENHRY and CDR2 SYGVKD. The CDR3 bases that were read are TGTGCCATCAGTGAGTCTAGGGGACATCGTACTAACTACGAG. Translating gives CAISESRGHRTNYE. The entire CDR3 reads CAISESRGHRTNYEQYF.